Following are 15 T cell receptor beta chains from one sample sequenced in a study of fetal regulatory T cell absence and autoimmunity. TCRdb keeps only in-frame clones here, not all; method: immunoSEQ multiplex PCR. The table has 85,000 to 100,000 clones, 72% seen once. Sequencing used pancreas tissue. The receptor source for this set is a male donor with IPEX syndrome.

This clone was found a few times. V is TRBV6-5 and J is TRBJ1-2, with 8 bases identical to TRBD1. Germline V gives CDR1 MNHEY, CDR2 SVGAGI. CDR3 length equals 14 residues. With V trimmed by 5 bases and J by 4 bases, 6 bases remained unmatched. The DNA of the CDR3 is TGTGCCAGCAGTCGATGGACAGGGAGCTATGGCTACACCTTC. Translated, it gives CASSRWTGSYGYTF.

This clone appeared a few times. The chain employs TRBV7-9 and TRBJ1-4; D uncertain. This CDR3 region has 13 residues. V lost 1 base to trimming and J lost 8 bases, with 8 bases between them. The germline CDR1 and CDR2 sequences are SEHNR and FQNEAQ (reference sequence). The CDR3 nucleotides are TGTGCCAGCAGCTTAGACTTGTGGGAAAAACTGTTTTTT. Protein product: CASSLDLWEKLFF.

The chain uses TRBV6-6 and TRBJ2-1; D is unclear. V lost 6 bases and J lost 7, with 10 bases in between. Germline V gene data show CDR1 as MNHNY and CDR2 as SVGAGI (reference sequence). This CDR3 comprises 12 residues. CDR3 nucleotides: TGTGCCAGCAGCCGACTCATAAATGAGCAGTTCTTC. Translation: CASSRLINEQFF.

The chain combines TRBV5-4 with TRBJ2-7; D possibly corresponds to TRBD2 (6 bases). The CDR3 is made up of 15 amino acids. Per germline, CDR1 SGHNT and CDR2 YYREEE (reference sequence). The V and J ends lost 2 bases and 5 bases respectively, with 17 bases between them. The CDR3: CASSFRLPGGNEQYF. The CDR3 DNA reads as TGTGCCAGCAGCTTCAGACTCCCCGGCGGGAACGAGCAGTACTTC.

The CDR3 here is CASSSNTGTTEAFF. For the CDR3, the DNA is TGTGCCAGCAGTTCCAATACAGGGACCACTGAAGCTTTCTTT. The genes are TRBV6-5 and TRBJ1-1, with a weak D call TRBD1 (6 bases). CDR3 size: 14 residues. CDR1 is MNHEY, CDR2 SVGAGI, per germline. With 4 bases removed from V and 4 bases from J, the gap between germline ends came to 13 bases.

V usage is TRBV9 and J usage is TRBJ2-2; D is ambiguous. Germline V lookup: CDR1 SGDLS, CDR2 YYNGEE. The CDR3 extends over 14 amino acids. The V end lost 0 bases, the J end lost 7 bases, and 10 bases lay between the germline ends. The DNA of the CDR3 is TGTGCCAGCAGCGTAGGCCAGTTCAGCGGGGAGCTGTTTTTT. Protein sequence: CASSVGQFSGELFF. The whole variable domain, filled in from reference TRBV9 and TRBJ2-2, reads DSGVTQTPKHLITATGQRVTLRCSPRSGDLSVYWYQQSLDQGLQFLIQYYNGEERAKGNILERFSAQQFPDLHSELNLSSLELGDSALYFCASSVGQFSGELFFGEGSRLTVL.

The V call is TRBV4-3, the J call TRBJ1-4; tentative D call: TRBD1 (5 bases). CDR1 and CDR2 from the germline V gene are LGHNA and YSLEER. The CDR3 covers 15 residues. With 3 bases removed from V and 2 bases from J, the gap between germline ends came to 10 bases. The CDR3 DNA reads as TGCGCCAGCAGCCACCACAGGAGGACTAATGAAAAACTGTTTTTT. Its translation: CASSHHRRTNEKLFF.

The chain links TRBV18 to TRBJ1-2, with D perhaps matching TRBD1 (5 bases). CDR1 is KGHSH and CDR2 is LQKENI in the germline V gene. The length of the CDR3 is 13 residues. Trimming removed 1 base from V and 8 bases from J, with 11 bases in between. The CDR3 DNA is TGTGCCAGCTCACCACGTCAGGGAGTGGGCTACACCTTC. Amino acid sequence: CASSPRQGVGYTF.

The chain employs TRBV5-1 and TRBJ1-4; unclear D gene. V gave up 4 bases and J gave up 8 bases, with 18 bases separating them. Per germline, CDR1 SGHRS and CDR2 YFSETQ. The CDR3 has 15 residues. The CDR3 nucleotides read TGCGCCAGCAGCCCACGGGATCTGAAGTGGGAAAAACTGTTTTTT. It codes for CASSPRDLKWEKLFF.

This rearrangement joins TRBV27 to TRBJ2-3; the D gene is possibly TRBD2 (6 bases). Trimming took 5 bases from V and 1 from J, leaving 13 bases between them. Germline V gene lookup returns CDR1 MNHEY and CDR2 SMNVEV (reference sequence). The CDR3 contains 15 residues. CDR3: CASSPRDWGTDTQYF. The CDR3 DNA sequence: TGTGCCAGCAGTCCAAGGGACTGGGGCACAGATACGCAGTATTTT.

This clone was seen a handful of times. The chain employs TRBV10-3 and TRBJ2-7, with TRBD2 matching over 7 bases. Trimming removed 0 bases from V and 0 bases from J; junction bases left unmatched: 11. Germline V CDR1 and CDR2: ENHRY, SYGVKD. CDR3 length: 18 amino acids. CDR3: CAISESGLGRLSSYEQYF. CDR3 bases: TGTGCCATCAGTGAGTCCGGACTAGGACGTCTTAGCTCCTACGAGCAGTACTTC.

This chain uses TRBV9 with TRBJ2-2; the match to TRBD2 covers 14 bases. This CDR3 contains 18 residues. CDR1 SGDLS and CDR2 YYNGEE come from the germline V gene. The V segment lost 0 bases and the J segment 1 base; nucleotides outside the gene matches: 2. CDR3 residues: CASSVGTSGGRNTGELFF. CDR3 in DNA: TGTGCCAGCAGCGTAGGGACTAGCGGGGGGCGGAACACCGGGGAGCTGTTTTTT.

This clone was observed a single time. The gene calls are TRBV4-1 and TRBJ1-1; 9 nucleotides match TRBD1. Germline CDR1 is MGHRA and CDR2 is YSYEKL. V dropped 2 bases and J dropped 4; count of bases not matched to a gene: 5. This CDR3 comprises 15 residues. The chain's CDR3 is CASSQQRTGATEAFF. The CDR3 DNA reads as TGCGCCAGCAGCCAACAAAGGACAGGGGCCACTGAAGCTTTCTTT.

This clone occurred once. The gene calls are TRBV15 and TRBJ1-6; TRBD1 matches 7 bases. J was trimmed by 7 bases and V by 0 bases; bases with no gene match: 3. Germline CDR1 reads LNHNV; CDR2 reads YYDKDF (reference sequence). The CDR3 has 15 residues. The CDR3 nucleotides read TGTGCCACCAGCAGAGATAGGGGACAGAATTCACCCCTCCACTTT. Translating it yields CATSRDRGQNSPLHF.

The J gene is TRBJ2-1, the V gene TRBV6-6, with TRBD1 as a possible D gene (6 bases). CDR1 is MNHNY and CDR2 is SVGAGI in the germline V gene (reference sequence). The V end was cut by 6 bases, the J end by 4 bases, with 19 bases between. This CDR3 contains 16 residues. The CDR3 here is CASRSYQGQGYNEQFF. For the CDR3, the DNA is TGTGCCAGCAGAAGTTACCAGGGGCAGGGTTACAATGAGCAGTTCTTC.